Below are 25 T cell receptor beta chains sequenced from a single sample in a study of beta chain features in type 1 diabetes. Expressed TCRB transcripts were sequenced, since all the RNA that had been isolated was reverse transcribed. Produced via immunoSEQ multiplex PCR; TCRdb's table is partial and in-frame only. The sample contains almost 350,000 clones, around 8.5% of which appear only once. No antigen has been assigned to these receptors. Study observations and caveats: Type 1 diabetes patients had TCRB CDR3s that were shorter (moderately but significantly so) in all four CD4+ subsets.

The sample consisted of central memory CD4+ T cells from blood. These receptors all stem from a man aged 25-40 years with type 1 diabetes.

There are a few counts of this clone. The chain links TRBV7-2 to TRBJ1-2, with 10 bases fitting TRBD1. The CDR3 extends over 16 amino acids. From germline, CDR1 is SGHTA and CDR2 FQGNSA. After removal of 5 bases from V and 4 bases from J, the junction contained 10 bases not matched to a gene. In DNA form, the CDR3 reads TGTGCCAGCAGCACCGGGGACAGGGGAGCGGGCTATGGCTACACCTTC. Encoded protein: CASSTGDRGAGYGYTF. Drawing the rest from reference TRBV7-2 and TRBJ1-2, the complete variable domain is GAGVSQSPSNKVTEKGKDVELRCDPISGHTALYWYRQSLGQGLEFLIYFQGNSAPDKSGLPSDRFSAERTGGSVSTLTIQRTQQEDSAVYLCASSTGDRGAGYGYTFGSGTRLTVV.

This clone has a handful of counts. The chain carries TRBV5-8 and TRBJ1-1; 12 bases fit TRBD1. This CDR3 spans 16 amino acids. The V gene end was trimmed by 3 bases and the J gene end by 3 bases; junction bases not matched to a gene: 6. CDR1 SGHTS and CDR2 YDEGEE come from the germline V gene. CDR3 residues: CASSYRDRGLYTEAFF. CDR3 DNA: TGTGCCAGCAGCTACCGGGACAGGGGGCTTTACACTGAAGCTTTCTTT. Full variable domain (remainder filled in from reference TRBV5-8 and TRBJ1-1): EAGVTQSPTHLIKTRGQQATLRCSPISGHTSVYWYQQALGLGLQFLLWYDEGEERNRGNFPPRFSGRQFPNYSSELNVNALELEDSALYLCASSYRDRGLYTEAFFGQGTRLTVV.

The chain carries TRBV29-1 and TRBJ2-5, with D possibly being TRBD2 (6 bases). The DNA end favors TRBJ2-7, so the J call may be wrong. Germline V lookup: CDR1 SQVTM, CDR2 ANQGSEA. This CDR3 comprises 12 residues. CDR3 DNA: TGCAGCGTTGGGAGGGATTCTGGCGAGCAGTACTTC. Its protein is CSVGRDSGEQYF.

This chain uses TRBV2 with TRBJ2-2, with D perhaps TRBD1 (8 bases). There are 14 residues in the CDR3. V dropped 4 bases and J dropped 7 bases, with 13 bases sitting between them. Germline V lookup: CDR1 SNHLY, CDR2 FYNNEI. The CDR3 sequence is CASSVTGGDGELFF. The CDR3 DNA follows: TGTGCCAGCAGTGTTACAGGGGGGGACGGGGAGCTGTTTTTT.

This clone was counted ten times or more. The rearrangement joins TRBV30 to TRBJ1-1; maybe TRBD1 (6 bases). Trimming removed 3 bases from V and 7 bases from J, with 15 bases in between. Germline CDR1 reads GTSNPN; CDR2 reads SVGIG (reference sequence). The CDR3 is 13 amino acids. CDR3 amino acids: CAWRAPGAGEAFF. The CDR3 DNA follows: TGTGCCTGGAGAGCCCCGGGGGCGGGTGAAGCTTTCTTT.

This clone has more than one count but fewer than ten. This chain connects TRBV6-4 to TRBJ2-5; a weak D match, TRBD1 (5 bases). The germline V gene has CDR1 MRHNA and CDR2 SNTAGT. Trimming stripped 5 bases from V and 5 bases from J, with 12 bases between. The CDR3 contains 13 residues. The CDR3 DNA follows: TGTGCCAGCAGTTTACATCCAGGGGAGACCCAGTACTTC. Its translation is CASSLHPGETQYF.

CDR3 nucleotide sequence: TGTGCCAGCAGCTTAGACAGTGATGAGCAGTTCTTC. Amino acids: CASSLDSDEQFF. J is TRBJ2-1 and V is TRBV7-2; D not resolved. The CDR3 consists of 12 residues. Germline V gene sequence: CDR1 SGHTA, CDR2 FQGNSA. Trimming removed 1 base from V and 8 bases from J, with 6 bases in between.

This clone occurred a few times. V gene TRBV29-1 combines with J gene TRBJ1-1, with a possible D match to TRBD1 (5 bases). Germline V gene sequence: CDR1 SQVTM, CDR2 ANQGSEA. V was cut by 7 bases and J by 4 bases, with 16 bases left in between. This CDR3 contains 13 residues. The CDR3: CSAVGAQVTEAFF. The CDR3, as DNA: TGCAGCGCCGTCGGGGCGCAGGTCACTGAAGCTTTCTTT.

This clone was counted only a few times. The V and J genes are TRBV7-9 and TRBJ1-1, with D unclear. CDR3 length: 15 residues. The V gene's germline CDR1 is SEHNR and CDR2 FQNEAQ (reference sequence). Trimming stripped 1 base from V and 4 bases from J, with 13 bases between. The CDR3 protein is CASSLVSFDITEAFF. CDR3 coding DNA: TGTGCCAGCAGCTTAGTGTCTTTTGACATCACTGAAGCTTTCTTT.

This clone was observed a handful of times. This chain uses TRBV11-2 with TRBJ2-7, with D perhaps matching TRBD2 (5 bases). V gave up 5 bases and J gave up 2 bases, with 10 bases separating them. The CDR3 sequence is 13 residues long. Germline V lookup: CDR1 SGHAT, CDR2 FQNNGV. The CDR3 nucleotides are TGTGCCAGCAGCCCACTACTAGCCTACGAGCAGTACTTC. Its translation is CASSPLLAYEQYF.

This clone was seen a handful of times. This chain joins TRBV25-1 and TRBJ2-3; D is unresolved. With 2 bases removed from V and 5 bases from J, the gap between germline ends came to 5 bases. There are 12 residues in the CDR3. Germline CDR1 reads MGHDK; CDR2 reads SYGVNS. The CDR3 is CASSEQEDTQYF. DNA for the CDR3: TGTGCCAGCAGTGAACAGGAAGATACGCAGTATTTT.

The rearrangement uses TRBV5-5 and TRBJ2-1; D may be TRBD2 (6 bases). The CDR3 runs to 12 residues. V lost 4 bases and J 9 bases, leaving 11 bases between the germline ends. Germline CDR1 is SGHKS and CDR2 is YYEKEE (reference sequence). CDR3 amino acids: CASSADGGEQFF. Written as DNA, the CDR3 is TGTGCCAGCAGCGCAGACGGGGGTGAGCAGTTCTTC.

This rearrangement joins TRBV27 to TRBJ2-2; 16 positions match TRBD2. From germline, CDR1 is MNHEY and CDR2 SMNVEV (reference sequence). Unmatched junction bases numbered 17, after V lost 7 bases and J lost 12 bases. This CDR3 has 18 amino acids. The CDR3 is CASTYHPGLAGGVGQLFF. The CDR3 nucleotides read TGTGCCAGCACATACCACCCGGGACTAGCGGGGGGGGTAGGGCAGCTGTTTTTT.

This clone came up a few times. CDR3 in DNA: TGTGCCAGCAGCCTGGGACAGGGTGGATTTTATGGCTACACCTTC. Translation: CASSLGQGGFYGYTF. This chain connects TRBV7-9 to TRBJ1-2, with 9 positions matching TRBD1. Trimming at V came to 5 bases and at J to 5 bases, leaving 9 bases not matched to a gene. The CDR3 sequence is 15 residues long. Germline V gene lookup returns CDR1 SEHNR and CDR2 FQNEAQ (reference sequence). The full variable domain, completed using reference TRBV7-9 and TRBJ1-2, is DTGVSQNPRHKITKRGQNVTFRCDPISEHNRLYWYRQTLGQGPEFLTYFQNEAQLEKSRLLSDRFSAERPKGSFSTLEIQRTEQGDSAMYLCASSLGQGGFYGYTFGSGTRLTVV.

This clone has only a few counts. The chain combines TRBV5-1 with TRBJ1-6; no clear D. The CDR3 is 14 residues long. V dropped 0 bases and J dropped 5 bases, with 6 bases sitting between them. Germline V gives CDR1 SGHRS, CDR2 YFSETQ. CDR3 DNA sequence: TGCGCCAGCAGCTTGGGACTGAATAATTCACCCCTCCACTTT. Its protein product is CASSLGLNNSPLHF.

This clone was seen only a few times. The chain carries TRBV2 and TRBJ1-4, with D uncertain. V was clipped by 2 bases and J by 5 bases, with 12 bases between them. Germline V gene sequence: CDR1 SNHLY, CDR2 FYNNEI. This CDR3 spans 15 amino acids. The CDR3 coding sequence is TGTGCCAGCAGTGAATCGATGGGCTCAAATGAAAAACTGTTTTTT. Translating gives CASSESMGSNEKLFF.

The chain combines TRBV12-5 with TRBJ2-1; the match to TRBD2 covers 13 bases. J lost 9 bases, V lost 7 bases, and 9 bases had no gene match. CDR3 length: 15 amino acids. Germline CDR1 and CDR2: LGHNT and FRNRAP. The CDR3 sequence: CASAVGLAGVGEQFF. CDR3 DNA: TGTGCTAGTGCCGTTGGACTAGCGGGGGTCGGTGAGCAGTTCTTC. The entire variable domain, with the rest obtained from reference TRBV12-5 and TRBJ2-1, is as follows: DARVTQTPRHKVTEMGQEVTMRCQPILGHNTVFWYRQTMMQGLELLAYFRNRAPLDDSGMPKDRFSAEMPDATLATLKIQPSEPRDSAVYFCASAVGLAGVGEQFFGPGTRLTVL.

The chain links TRBV5-6 to TRBJ1-6, with D hard to call. The length of the CDR3 is 13 residues. Trimming removed 0 bases from V and 8 bases from J, with 6 bases in between. Germline values: CDR1 SGHDT, CDR2 YYEEEE. The CDR3 DNA is TGTGCCAGCAGCTTGGATTGGGATTCACCCCTCCACTTT. This encodes CASSLDWDSPLHF. Based on the CDR3 plus reference TRBV5-6 and TRBJ1-6, the full variable domain is DAGVTQSPTHLIKTRGQQVTLRCSPKSGHDTVSWYQQALGQGPQFIFQYYEEEERQRGNFPDRFSGHQFPNYSSELNVNALLLGDSALYLCASSLDWDSPLHFGNGTRLTVT.

CDR3 DNA sequence: TGTGCCAGCAGCGCAATCTCAGGGAGTAAAGGCACTGAAGCTTTCTTT. This gives the protein CASSAISGSKGTEAFF. The genes are TRBV7-9 and TRBJ1-1, with D maybe TRBD1 (5 bases). Germline V CDR1 and CDR2: SEHNR, FQNEAQ (reference sequence). The CDR3 is 16 amino acids. Trimming took off 5 bases at V and 4 bases at J, with 20 bases between the two ends.

V is TRBV28 and J is TRBJ1-2; maybe TRBD1 (5 bases). In germline, CDR1 is MDHEN, CDR2 SYDVKM. The CDR3 contains 14 residues. V lost 2 bases and J 4 bases, leaving 11 bases between the germline ends. CDR3 region: CASSLPETAYGYTF. In nucleotides, the CDR3 is TGTGCCAGCAGTTTACCAGAGACAGCCTATGGCTACACCTTC.

J is TRBJ2-2 and V is TRBV7-9; D is undetermined. CDR1 and CDR2 (germline): SEHNR, FQNEAQ (reference sequence). The CDR3 sequence is 15 residues long. V lost 5 bases and J 3 bases, leaving 13 bases between the germline ends. CDR3 DNA: TGTGCCAGCAGCCCGCAGCCGGTATACACCGGGGAGCTGTTTTTT. This encodes CASSPQPVYTGELFF. Drawing the rest from reference TRBV7-9 and TRBJ2-2, the complete variable domain is DTGVSQNPRHKITKRGQNVTFRCDPISEHNRLYWYRQTLGQGPEFLTYFQNEAQLEKSRLLSDRFSAERPKGSFSTLEIQRTEQGDSAMYLCASSPQPVYTGELFFGEGSRLTVL.

The CDR3 spells CASSGRDRVNNEQFF. CDR3 coding DNA: TGTGCCAGCAGCGGCCGGGACAGGGTAAACAATGAGCAGTTCTTC. The chain uses TRBV9 and TRBJ2-1; TRBD1 matches at 9 bases. J lost 5 bases, V lost 3 bases, and 6 bases had no gene match. The CDR3 has 15 residues. The V gene's germline CDR1 is SGDLS and CDR2 YYNGEE.

This clone was seen a few times. V is TRBV19 and J is TRBJ2-7; D possibly uses TRBD1 or TRBD2 (5 bases each). Germline assignment: CDR1 LNHDA and CDR2 SQIVND (reference sequence). This CDR3 spans 14 amino acids. The V end was cut by 6 bases, the J end by 0 bases, with 12 bases between. This CDR3 is CASSGTRYSYEQYF. The CDR3 DNA reads TGTGCCAGTAGCGGGACCCGCTACTCCTACGAGCAGTACTTC. The full variable domain, in which reference TRBV19 and TRBJ2-7 provide the parts outside the CDR3, is DGGITQSPKYLFRKEGQNVTLSCEQNLNHDAMYWYRQDPGQGLRLIYYSQIVNDFQKGDIAEGYSVSREKKESFPLTVTSAQKNPTAFYLCASSGTRYSYEQYFGPGTRLTVT.

The genes are TRBV28 and TRBJ2-5, with D possibly matching TRBD2 (5 bases). The CDR3 is 8 residues long. The V gene's germline CDR1 is MDHEN and CDR2 SYDVKM. CDR3 region: CTPRGQYF. CDR3 coding DNA: TGTACTCCCCGGGGACAGTACTTC.

This clone was seen more than once but under ten times. The chain has TRBV9 and TRBJ2-7, with a weak D call TRBD1 (6 bases). Germline values: CDR1 SGDLS, CDR2 YYNGEE. The CDR3 loop spans 15 amino acids. Deletions cut 4 bases from V and 6 bases from J, with 20 bases between. The CDR3 coding sequence is TGTGCCAGCAGCCAAGTTAACAGGGATACTGGCGAGCAGTACTTC. This encodes CASSQVNRDTGEQYF.